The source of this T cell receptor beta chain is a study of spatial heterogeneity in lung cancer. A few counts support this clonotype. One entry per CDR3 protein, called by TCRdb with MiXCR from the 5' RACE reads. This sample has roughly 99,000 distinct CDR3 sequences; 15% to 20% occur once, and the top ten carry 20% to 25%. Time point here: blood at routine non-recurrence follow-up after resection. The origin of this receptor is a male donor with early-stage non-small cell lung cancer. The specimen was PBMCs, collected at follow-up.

In nucleotides, the CDR3 is TGCGCCAGCAGTGACCCATTGGAGACCCAGTACTTC. The encoded protein is CASSDPLETQYF. The chain employs TRBV10-2 and TRBJ2-5; D is unresolved. The CDR3 totals 12 residues. The V and J ends lost 3 bases and 5 bases respectively, with 7 bases between them. Germline V gene sequence: CDR1 WSHSY, CDR2 SAAADI.